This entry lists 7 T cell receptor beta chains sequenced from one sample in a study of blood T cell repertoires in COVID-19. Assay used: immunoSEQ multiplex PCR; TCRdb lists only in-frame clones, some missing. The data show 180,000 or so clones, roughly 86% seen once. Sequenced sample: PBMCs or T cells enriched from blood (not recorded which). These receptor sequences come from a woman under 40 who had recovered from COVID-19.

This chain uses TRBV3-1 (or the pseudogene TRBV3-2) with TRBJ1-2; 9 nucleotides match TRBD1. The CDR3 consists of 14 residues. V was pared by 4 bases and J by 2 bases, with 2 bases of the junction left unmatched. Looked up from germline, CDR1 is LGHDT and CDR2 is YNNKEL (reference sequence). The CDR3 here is CASSRTGVNYGYTF. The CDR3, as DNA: TGTGCCAGCAGCCGGACAGGGGTAAACTATGGCTACACCTTC.

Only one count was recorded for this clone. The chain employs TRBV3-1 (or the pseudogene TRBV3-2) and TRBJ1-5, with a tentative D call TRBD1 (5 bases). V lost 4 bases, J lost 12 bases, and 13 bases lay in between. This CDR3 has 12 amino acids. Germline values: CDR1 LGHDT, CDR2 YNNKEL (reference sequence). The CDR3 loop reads CASSLQGGLQHF. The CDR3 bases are TGTGCCAGCAGCCTCCAGGGTGGGCTCCAGCATTTT.

The CDR3 here is CASSLGDRLNEKLFF. For the CDR3, the DNA is TGTGCCAGCAGCTTAGGGGACAGGCTGAATGAAAAACTGTTTTTT. The gene calls are TRBV7-6 and TRBJ1-4; TRBD1 matches 8 bases. The germline gives CDR1 SGHVS, CDR2 FNYEAQ. The ends lost 1 base at V and 5 bases at J; junction bases unmatched: 3. CDR3 size: 15 residues. The full variable domain, with the rest looked up from reference TRBV7-6 and TRBJ1-4, is GAGVSQSPRYKVTKRGQDVALRCDPISGHVSLYWYRQALGQGPEFLTYFNYEAQQDKSGLPNDRFSAERPEGSISTLTIQRTEQRDSAMYRCASSLGDRLNEKLFFGSGTQLSVL.

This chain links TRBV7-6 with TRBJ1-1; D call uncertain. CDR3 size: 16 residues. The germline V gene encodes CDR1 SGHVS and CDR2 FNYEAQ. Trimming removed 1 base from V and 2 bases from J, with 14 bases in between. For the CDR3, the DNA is TGTGCCAGCAGCTTAGGTGGCGGCATCCTTAACACTGAAGCTTTCTTT. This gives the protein CASSLGGGILNTEAFF.

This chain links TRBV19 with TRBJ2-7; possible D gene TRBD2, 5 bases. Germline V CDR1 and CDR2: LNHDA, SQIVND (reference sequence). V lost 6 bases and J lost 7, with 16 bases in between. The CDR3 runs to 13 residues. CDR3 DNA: TGTGCCAGTAGCCGGGAAGGCGGTAGGGAGCAGTACTTC. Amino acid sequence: CASSREGGREQYF. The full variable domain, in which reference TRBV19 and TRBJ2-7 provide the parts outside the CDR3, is DGGITQSPKYLFRKEGQNVTLSCEQNLNHDAMYWYRQDPGQGLRLIYYSQIVNDFQKGDIAEGYSVSREKKESFPLTVTSAQKNPTAFYLCASSREGGREQYFGPGTRLTVT.

The CDR3 DNA reads as TGTGCCAGCAGTTTTCAGGGCTTCGGTGGCTACACCTTC. Translation gives CASSFQGFGGYTF. The chain links TRBV28 to TRBJ1-2, with D maybe TRBD1 (5 bases). V lost 3 bases and J lost 7, with 12 bases in between. Looked up from germline, CDR1 is MDHEN and CDR2 is SYDVKM. The CDR3 loop spans 13 amino acids.

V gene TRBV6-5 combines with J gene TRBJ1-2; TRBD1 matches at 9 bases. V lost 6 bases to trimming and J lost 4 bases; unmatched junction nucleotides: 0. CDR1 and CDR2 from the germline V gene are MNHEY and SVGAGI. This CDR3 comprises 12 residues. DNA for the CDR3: TGTGCCAGCAGGACAGGGGGCTATGGCTACACCTTC. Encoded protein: CASRTGGYGYTF.